This section outlines one TCR beta chain sequence together with its context. Antigen specificity is unknown. This entry is derived from a study of monozygotic twins with inflammatory bowel disease. Study-level results: Fewer shared clonotypes with others were found in IBD patients than in healthy twins, especially with disease activity.

Template switching introduced UMIs that contain a 6-nucleotide sample barcode. TCRdb reprocessed the 5' RACE reads; each CDR3 protein has one entry and no DNA is given. Here the sample table reports around 190,000 distinct CDR3 sequences. Germline lookup yields CDR1 SGHRS and CDR2 YFSETQ. The CDR3 contains 14 residues. The sequenced sample was blood. This chain links TRBV5-1 with TRBJ1-5; TCRdb's D call, TRBD1, is unchecked because there is no DNA. The receptor was derived from a human donor with ulcerative colitis or Crohn's disease, or a healthy co-twin of an affected twin (not recorded which). The CDR3 spells CASSLGQGVQPQHF.